This T cell receptor beta chain originates from a study of blood T cell repertoires in COVID-19. For the study at large: From the United States, Italy and Spain came samples of acute and convalescent COVID-19.

Sequencing used immunoSEQ multiplex PCR; TCRdb keeps in-frame clones, though not all of them. The data show hundreds of thousands of clones, roughly 87% seen once. The J segment lost 5 bases and the V segment lost 0 bases, leaving 4 bases of the junction unmatched. The CDR3 runs 14 residues. Germline assignment: CDR1 MNHNS and CDR2 SASEGT. The V gene is TRBV6-1, the J gene TRBJ2-7; 7 bases align to TRBD1. Sequenced: PBMCs or T cells enriched from blood (not recorded which). This TCR was recovered from a middle-aged woman who had recovered from COVID-19. The CDR3 DNA reads as TGTGCCAGCAGTGAAGCCCCAGGGGGAGACGAGCAGTACTTC. This encodes CASSEAPGGDEQYF.